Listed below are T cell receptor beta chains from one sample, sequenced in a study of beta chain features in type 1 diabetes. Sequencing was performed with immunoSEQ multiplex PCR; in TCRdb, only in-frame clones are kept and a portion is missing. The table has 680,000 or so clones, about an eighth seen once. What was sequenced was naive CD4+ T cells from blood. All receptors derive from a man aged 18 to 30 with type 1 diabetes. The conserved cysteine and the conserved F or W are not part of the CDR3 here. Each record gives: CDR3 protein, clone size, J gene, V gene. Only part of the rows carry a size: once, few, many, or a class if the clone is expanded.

AWRRNPQETQY - TRBJ2-5 TRBV30
ASSHQGYGEKLF - TRBJ1-4 TRBV7-9
ASSSAPGQGHYGYT few TRBJ1-2 TRBV6-5
ASTLVPGEAF few TRBJ1-1 TRBV28
ASTIGQGGQPQH - TRBJ1-5 TRBV19
ASMWTVEAF - TRBJ1-1 TRBV2
ASSLSTDMTPETQY - TRBJ2-5 TRBV9
ASRRGVGGETQY - TRBJ2-5 TRBV6-5
ATSRVRDRRSYGYT - TRBJ1-2 TRBV15
ASSPSPGTSGSETQY few TRBJ2-5 TRBV9
ASSHPSSEKLF few TRBJ1-4 TRBV4-1
AWSRGSGNTIY few TRBJ1-3 TRBV30
ASSTGQANSPLH - TRBJ1-6 TRBV7-9
ASSIGDNEQF - TRBJ2-1 TRBV19
ASSRHPPGLAKNIQY - TRBJ2-4 TRBV14
ASGGRTDTQY few TRBJ2-3 TRBV12-5
ASSGSGASTYEQY few TRBJ2-7 TRBV9
AISDMTGSNEKLF few TRBJ1-4 TRBV10-3
ASSIAPTGDEQY - TRBJ2-7 TRBV19
ASSPRQGRGSSYEQY few TRBJ2-7 TRBV28
ASTGAGELF - TRBJ2-2 TRBV5-1
ASSERTRPSAEKLF few TRBJ1-4 TRBV27
ASSFASNDEQY - TRBJ2-7 TRBV18
ASSLVGVRIREEKLF - TRBJ1-4 TRBV5-6
ASSPYLGTVRGNEQF few TRBJ2-1 TRBV14
ASSYSGGTEAF few TRBJ1-1 TRBV6-5
ASVPSGANVLT - TRBJ2-6 TRBV6-5
ASSQVNRGDYGYT - TRBJ1-2 TRBV4-1
ASSEQGASTEAF few TRBJ1-1 TRBV2
ASSQGGPGANVLT - TRBJ2-6 TRBV28
ASSLEGANYGYT - TRBJ1-2 TRBV5-1
ASSLHRPGQGAEQY - TRBJ2-7 TRBV27
ASSPKGVGPLH - TRBJ1-6 TRBV5-4
ASTSQPRRPH few TRBJ2-4 TRBV6-5
AWSGGPYGYT - TRBJ1-2 TRBV30
ASSREATNEKLF few TRBJ1-4 TRBV5-1
ASSIGRADEKLF few TRBJ1-4 TRBV19
ASSQDPTRSETQY - TRBJ2-5 TRBV4-2
ASSHTRAGDEQF - TRBJ2-1 TRBV18
ASSLADLGTDTQY - TRBJ2-3 TRBV18
AWSARGGPYT few TRBJ1-2 TRBV30
ASSAPEGSGYT - TRBJ1-2 TRBV5-4
ASSLGRGEQF few TRBJ2-1 TRBV7-9
ASSPPQGEQF - TRBJ2-1 TRBV18
ASSQAGTVPAEQY few TRBJ2-7 TRBV4-1
ASSLGQGINQPQH few TRBJ1-5 TRBV5-1
ASSLGPGTNQPQH few TRBJ1-5 TRBV7-2
AWSSGETQY - TRBJ2-5 TRBV30
ASRPGQGVGTGELF - TRBJ2-2 TRBV5-4
SAADDDEQY few TRBJ2-7 TRBV29-1
ASGRQGTHEQY few TRBJ2-7 TRBV6-5
SVVRQMNTEAF - TRBJ1-1 TRBV29-1
ASSEGGGGANIQY few TRBJ2-4 TRBV25-1
ASQSSGGTEAF - TRBJ1-1 TRBV27
ASSVSPAREYEQY few TRBJ2-7 TRBV9